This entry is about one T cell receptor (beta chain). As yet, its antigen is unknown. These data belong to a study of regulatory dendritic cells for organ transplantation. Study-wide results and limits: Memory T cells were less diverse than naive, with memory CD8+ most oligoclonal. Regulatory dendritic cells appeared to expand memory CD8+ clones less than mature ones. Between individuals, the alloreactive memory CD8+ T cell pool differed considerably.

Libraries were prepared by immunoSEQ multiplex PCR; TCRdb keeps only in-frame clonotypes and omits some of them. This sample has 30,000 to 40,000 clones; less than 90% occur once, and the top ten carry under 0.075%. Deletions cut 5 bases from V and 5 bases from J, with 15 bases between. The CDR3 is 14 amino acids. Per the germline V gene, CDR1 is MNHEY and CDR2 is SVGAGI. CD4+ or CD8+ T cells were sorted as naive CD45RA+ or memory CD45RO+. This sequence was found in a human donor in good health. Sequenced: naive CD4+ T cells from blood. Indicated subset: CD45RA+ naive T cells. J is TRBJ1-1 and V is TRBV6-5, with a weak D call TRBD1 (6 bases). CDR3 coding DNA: TGTGCCAGCAGTCTCACACCCGGACAGACTGAAGCTTTCTTT. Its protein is CASSLTPGQTEAFF.